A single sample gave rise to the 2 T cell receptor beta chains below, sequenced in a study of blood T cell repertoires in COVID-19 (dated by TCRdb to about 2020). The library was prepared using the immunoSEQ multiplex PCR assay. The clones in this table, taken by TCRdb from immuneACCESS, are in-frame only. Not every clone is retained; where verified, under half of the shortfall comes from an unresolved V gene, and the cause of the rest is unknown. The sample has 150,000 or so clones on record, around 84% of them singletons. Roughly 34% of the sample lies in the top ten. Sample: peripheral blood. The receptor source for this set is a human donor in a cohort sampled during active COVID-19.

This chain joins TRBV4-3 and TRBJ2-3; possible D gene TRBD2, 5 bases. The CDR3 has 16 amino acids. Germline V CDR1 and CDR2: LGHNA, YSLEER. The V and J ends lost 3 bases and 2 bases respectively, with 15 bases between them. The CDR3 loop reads CASSQGPVGNTDTQYF. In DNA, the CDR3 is TGCGCCAGCAGCCAGGGCCCCGTCGGGAACACAGATACGCAGTATTTT.

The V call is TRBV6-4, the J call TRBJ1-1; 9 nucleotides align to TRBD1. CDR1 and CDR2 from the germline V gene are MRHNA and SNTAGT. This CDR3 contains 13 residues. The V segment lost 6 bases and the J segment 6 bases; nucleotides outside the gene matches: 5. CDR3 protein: CASRPDRGAEAFF. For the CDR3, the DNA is TGTGCCAGCAGGCCGGACAGGGGCGCTGAAGCTTTCTTT.